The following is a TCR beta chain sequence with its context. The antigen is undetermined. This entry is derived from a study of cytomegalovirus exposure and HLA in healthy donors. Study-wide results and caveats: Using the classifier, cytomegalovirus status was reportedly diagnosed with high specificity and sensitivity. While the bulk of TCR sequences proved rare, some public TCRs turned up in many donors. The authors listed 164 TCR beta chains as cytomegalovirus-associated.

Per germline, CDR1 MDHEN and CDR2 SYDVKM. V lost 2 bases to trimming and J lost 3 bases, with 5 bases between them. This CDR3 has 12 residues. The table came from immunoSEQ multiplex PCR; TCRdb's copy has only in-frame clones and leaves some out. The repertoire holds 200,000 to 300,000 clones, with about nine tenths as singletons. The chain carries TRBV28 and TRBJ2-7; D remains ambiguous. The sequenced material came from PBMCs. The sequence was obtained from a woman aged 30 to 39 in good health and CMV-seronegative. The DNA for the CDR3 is TGTGCCAGCAGTTTACCTTTCTACGAGCAGTACTTC. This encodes CASSLPFYEQYF.